In this sample, the clone carrying this TCR beta chain turned up once. These data originate in a study of blood T cell repertoires in COVID-19. Study background: Italy, Spain and the United States were the sources of the convalescent and acute COVID-19 samples. Sample material is recorded as cDNA or gDNA derived from T cells, B-cell-depleted T cells, or PBMCs.

This CDR3 is 17 amino acids long. Germline CDR1 is SEHNR and CDR2 is FQNEAQ (reference sequence). The V and J ends lost 4 bases and 7 bases respectively, with 22 bases between them. Per the authors' pipeline: Reference gene primer amplification gave estimated nucleated cell counts. The method was immunoSEQ multiplex PCR; TCRdb's version includes in-frame clones alone and lacks a portion of them. V and J calls and clone size are as listed in that table; D and trimming were resolved from the DNA. The sample records more than 150,000 clones, about 86% being singletons. V and J are TRBV7-9 and TRBJ2-2; D perhaps matches TRBD2 (6 bases). The source material was peripheral blood. The TCR was taken from a man in his 70s with active or convalescent COVID-19. CDR3 protein: CASSSPSGREAIGELFF. CDR3 coding DNA: TGTGCCAGCAGCTCCCCTTCTGGCAGGGAGGCAATCGGGGAGCTGTTTTTT.